The next 28 T cell receptor beta chains were all read from a single sample in a study of shared clonotypes between healthy human individuals. Sequencing used immunoSEQ multiplex PCR; TCRdb keeps in-frame clones, though not all of them. The data hold around 2,000,000 clones, with about 92% observed a single time. Naivety among CD8 cells was defined by CD45RO negativity and positive CCR7 selection, thereby excluding terminally differentiated effector memory CD45RA+ cells. Specimen: naive CD8+ T cells from PBMCs. All receptors derive from a man between 18 and 29 years old in good health. Some clones in this sample may be carry-over from other donors' samples.

This chain joins TRBV9 and TRBJ2-7, with D hard to call. Germline assignment: CDR1 SGDLS and CDR2 YYNGEE. The V end lost 4 bases, the J end lost 0 bases, and 8 bases lay between the germline ends. CDR3 length: 13 amino acids. The CDR3: CASSTDSSYEQYF. In DNA, the CDR3 is TGTGCCAGCAGCACCGATAGCTCCTACGAGCAGTACTTC.

V is TRBV28 and J is TRBJ1-3, with 8 bases identical to TRBD1. This CDR3 comprises 15 residues. Germline V gene data show CDR1 as MDHEN and CDR2 as SYDVKM. V dropped 6 bases and J dropped 7; count of bases not matched to a gene: 11. The CDR3 DNA reads TGTGCCAGCAGCCTTACGGACAGGGCGTTGAACACCATATATTTT. Translated, it gives CASSLTDRALNTIYF.

This clone was recorded a few times. The V call is TRBV27, the J call TRBJ1-1; D gene uncertain. Germline loops: CDR1 MNHEY, CDR2 SMNVEV (reference sequence). Deletions cut 8 bases from V and 1 base from J, with 17 bases between. This CDR3 comprises 15 residues. CDR3 nucleotides: TGTGCCAGCCGAGATGATGAGGGTGGGAACACTGAAGCTTTCTTT. It specifies CASRDDEGGNTEAFF.

Note on this clone: The identical CDR3 is also encoded by other nucleotide sequences in the sample. The chain is built from TRBV28 and TRBJ1-5; D remains ambiguous. V lost 5 bases and J lost 0, with 5 bases in between. Germline CDR1 reads MDHEN; CDR2 reads SYDVKM. The CDR3 contains 13 residues. The CDR3 spells CASSLNSNQPQHF. CDR3 coding DNA: TGTGCCAGCAGTCTCAATAGCAATCAGCCCCAGCATTTT.

The chain couples TRBV7-9 to TRBJ1-5, with D possibly matching TRBD1 (6 bases). The V end lost 6 bases, the J end lost 2 bases, and 14 bases lay between the germline ends. Germline V gene data show CDR1 as SEHNR and CDR2 as FQNEAQ (reference sequence). CDR3 length equals 15 residues. The CDR3 region is CASSSGGFGNQPQHF. The CDR3 DNA sequence: TGTGCCAGCAGTTCCGGGGGCTTTGGCAATCAGCCCCAGCATTTT.

In nucleotides, the CDR3 is TGCGCCAGCAGCTGGGACTATAGCACAGATACGCAGTATTTT. Amino acid sequence: CASSWDYSTDTQYF. The chain links TRBV5-1 to TRBJ2-3, with 7 bases identical to TRBD2. Germline V gene data show CDR1 as SGHRS and CDR2 as YFSETQ. This CDR3 is 14 amino acids long. With 3 bases clipped from V and 0 bases from J, the junction kept 1 base outside the gene matches.

Notes on this clone: In the same sample, other DNA sequences code for this CDR3. V gene TRBV9 combines with J gene TRBJ2-7, with D tentatively TRBD1 (5 bases). Trimming shortened V by 0 bases and J by 2 bases, and 9 bases separated the two germline ends. This CDR3 spans 14 amino acids. Per the germline V gene, CDR1 is SGDLS and CDR2 is YYNGEE. CDR3 sequence: CASSVGDSTYEQYF. The CDR3 region has the DNA TGTGCCAGCAGCGTAGGTGACAGTACCTACGAGCAGTACTTC.

The gene calls are TRBV15 and TRBJ2-3, with D tentatively TRBD2 (5 bases). The V end lost 0 bases, the J end lost 4 bases, and 17 bases lay between the germline ends. The germline CDR1 and CDR2 sequences are LNHNV and YYDKDF (reference sequence). The CDR3 extends over 17 amino acids. The CDR3 DNA reads as TGTGCCACCAGCAGAGACATGAGCGGCGCGGGTTCAGATACGCAGTATTTT. Its protein is CATSRDMSGAGSDTQYF.

This chain connects TRBV20-1 to TRBJ1-2; no definite D call. Trimming took 7 bases from V and 6 from J, leaving 12 bases between them. The CDR3 is made up of 11 amino acids. The germline CDR1 and CDR2 sequences are DFQATT and SNEGSKA (reference sequence). The CDR3 DNA follows: TGCAGTGTAGCAGGCCCTCATGGCTACACCTTC. Its translation: CSVAGPHGYTF.

As to this clone: Different DNA sequences within this sample yield the same CDR3. V and J are TRBV9 and TRBJ2-3; D gene ambiguous. Germline-derived CDR1 and CDR2 are SGDLS and YYNGEE. The CDR3 spans 14 residues. V was trimmed by 0 bases and J by 1 base, leaving 6 bases between them. CDR3 loop: CASSVVGGTDTQYF. The CDR3 DNA reads TGTGCCAGCAGCGTAGTTGGGGGCACAGATACGCAGTATTTT.

The rearrangement joins TRBV6-5 to TRBJ2-5; D ambiguous. Trimming took 6 bases from V and 4 from J, leaving 9 bases between them. Per the germline V gene, CDR1 is MNHEY and CDR2 is SVGAGI. The length of the CDR3 is 12 residues. The CDR3 spells CASSKQPETQYF. The CDR3 bases are TGTGCCAGCAGCAAACAGCCAGAGACCCAGTACTTC.

The rearrangement joins TRBV30 to TRBJ2-5; TRBD2 is a possible D gene (5 bases). Germline lookup yields CDR1 GTSNPN and CDR2 SVGIG (reference sequence). This CDR3 region has 14 residues. V dropped 1 base and J dropped 0 bases, with 9 bases sitting between them. In nucleotides, the CDR3 is TGTGCCTGGAGTGAGGGCGGGTACCAAGAGACCCAGTACTTC. It codes for CAWSEGGYQETQYF.

The chain carries TRBV7-9 and TRBJ2-1; 8 bases are a match to TRBD1. CDR3 length equals 16 residues. Trimming cost V 8 bases and J 8 bases; bases outside gene matches: 17. CDR1 is SEHNR and CDR2 is FQNEAQ in the germline V gene (reference sequence). In DNA form, the CDR3 reads TGTGCCAGCCACCCCCCAACGGGACAGGACGACGATGAGCAGTTCTTC. Protein product: CASHPPTGQDDDEQFF.

This clone is a singleton in its sample. J is TRBJ1-1 and V is TRBV7-9, with TRBD1 matching 7 bases. The CDR3 has 16 amino acids. Losses at the gene ends were 3 bases for V and 1 base for J; bases not matched to a gene: 8. Germline CDR1 reads SEHNR; CDR2 reads FQNEAQ (reference sequence). CDR3 loop: CASSFPRTGGNTEAFF. The CDR3 DNA is TGTGCCAGCAGCTTCCCTCGGACAGGAGGGAACACTGAAGCTTTCTTT.

The J gene is TRBJ2-2, the V gene TRBV5-5; D call uncertain. The CDR3 is 16 residues long. V dropped 9 bases and J dropped 2 bases, with 20 bases sitting between them. The germline V gene has CDR1 SGHKS and CDR2 YYEKEE (reference sequence). CDR3 bases: TGTGCCACCTTCCCATTCGTCGAACTCAACACCGGGGAGCTGTTTTTT. It encodes CATFPFVELNTGELFF. The full variable domain, its missing parts supplied by reference TRBV5-5 and TRBJ2-2, is DAGVTQSPTHLIKTRGQQVTLRCSPISGHKSVSWYQQVLGQGPQFIFQYYEKEERGRGNFPDRFSARQFPNYSSELNVNALLLGDSALYLCATFPFVELNTGELFFGEGSRLTVL.

The chain employs TRBV5-6 and TRBJ2-3; no clear D. The V gene's germline CDR1 is SGHDT and CDR2 YYEEEE. Trimming left V 4 bases short and J 4 bases short, with 13 bases between. This CDR3 is 14 amino acids long. CDR3 in DNA: TGTGCCAGCAGCGGACCTAGAGTCGCAGATACGCAGTATTTT. Translated, it gives CASSGPRVADTQYF.

This rearrangement joins TRBV28 to TRBJ2-7; perhaps TRBD2 as D (5 bases). V was shortened by 2 bases and J by 0 bases, with 17 bases between the two germline ends. This CDR3 comprises 17 residues. Germline CDR1 is MDHEN and CDR2 is SYDVKM. In nucleotides, the CDR3 is TGTGCCAGCAGTTTACGGCTAGCAGAGTTTAGCTCCTACGAGCAGTACTTC. Amino acid sequence: CASSLRLAEFSSYEQYF.

This chain uses TRBV27 with TRBJ2-3; TRBD2 is a possible D gene (5 bases). The germline V gene has CDR1 MNHEY and CDR2 SMNVEV (reference sequence). Trimming stripped 3 bases from V and 1 base from J, with 20 bases between. CDR3 length: 18 amino acids. The CDR3 spells CASSLLALGLRGTDTQYF. The DNA for the CDR3 is TGTGCCAGCAGTTTGCTAGCTTTGGGTCTAAGGGGCACAGATACGCAGTATTTT.

This rearrangement joins TRBV29-1 to TRBJ2-7, with D perhaps matching TRBD2 (5 bases). V lost 6 bases to trimming and J lost 7 bases, with 10 bases between them. Germline V gene lookup returns CDR1 SQVTM and CDR2 ANQGSEA. The CDR3 has 10 amino acids. CDR3 in amino acids: CSVRATEQYF. The CDR3 DNA reads TGCAGCGTGAGGGCGACGGAGCAGTACTTC.

V and J are TRBV6-1 and TRBJ2-3, with D uncertain. The V gene lost 2 bases and the J gene lost 8 bases, with 8 bases spanning the gap. The CDR3 is made up of 12 amino acids. CDR1 and CDR2 from the germline V gene are MNHNS and SASEGT. The CDR3 DNA sequence: TGTGCCAGCAGTGAAAGAGCTGGTACGCAGTATTTT. Translating gives CASSERAGTQYF.

The rearrangement uses TRBV5-1 and TRBJ2-1, with D possibly being TRBD2 (5 bases). The V gene's germline CDR1 is SGHRS and CDR2 YFSETQ. V was shortened by 2 bases and J by 0 bases, with 6 bases between the two germline ends. The CDR3 consists of 14 residues. CDR3 sequence reads: CASSFTSSYNEQFF. The CDR3 DNA reads TGCGCCAGCAGCTTTACTAGCTCCTACAATGAGCAGTTCTTC.

The V gene is TRBV27, the J gene TRBJ1-4; 7 bases match TRBD1. V was pared by 2 bases and J by 8 bases, with 5 bases of the junction left unmatched. The germline CDR1 and CDR2 sequences are MNHEY and SMNVEV (reference sequence). The CDR3 length is 14 residues. This CDR3 is CASSLRGPTEKLFF. The DNA for the CDR3 is TGTGCCAGCAGTTTAAGGGGGCCCACGGAAAAACTGTTTTTT. The full variable domain, completed using reference TRBV27 and TRBJ1-4, is EAQVTQNPRYLITVTGKKLTVTCSQNMNHEYMSWYRQDPGLGLRQIYYSMNVEVTDKGDVPEGYKVSRKEKRNFPLILESPSPNQTSLYFCASSLRGPTEKLFFGSGTQLSVL.

The chain joins TRBV9 to TRBJ2-4; 12 nucleotides match TRBD2. CDR1 SGDLS and CDR2 YYNGEE come from the germline V gene. Trimming cost V 3 bases and J 8 bases; bases outside gene matches: 3. The CDR3 has 14 amino acids. The CDR3 loop is CASSATSGRDIQYF. As DNA, the CDR3 is TGTGCCAGCAGCGCGACTAGCGGGAGAGACATTCAGTACTTC.

This sequence joins TRBV5-1 and TRBJ1-1, with 11 bases fitting TRBD1. CDR3 size: 13 residues. Germline V gene sequence: CDR1 SGHRS, CDR2 YFSETQ. The ends lost 7 bases at V and 3 bases at J; junction bases unmatched: 2. The CDR3 reads CASGDRGDTEAFF. The CDR3 region has the DNA TGCGCCAGCGGGGACAGGGGGGACACTGAAGCTTTCTTT.

This clone was observed a single time. The gene calls are TRBV27 and TRBJ2-7; TRBD1 agrees at 9 bases. CDR1 is MNHEY, CDR2 SMNVEV, per germline (reference sequence). The length of the CDR3 is 15 residues. Trimming removed 6 bases from V and 4 bases from J; junction bases left unmatched: 10. The CDR3 loop reads CASSQNRDRAYEQYF. CDR3 nucleotide sequence: TGTGCCAGCAGCCAGAACCGGGACAGGGCTTACGAGCAGTACTTC.

The rearrangement uses TRBV7-2 and TRBJ2-3; 7 positions match TRBD1. The germline V gene encodes CDR1 SGHTA and CDR2 FQGNSA. Trimming took 3 bases from V and 13 from J; bases not matched to a gene: 7. The CDR3 length is 12 residues. The CDR3 loop is CASSFPRDSKYF. CDR3 sequence (DNA): TGTGCCAGCAGCTTCCCCCGGGACAGCAAGTATTTT. Full variable domain (outside the CDR3, taken from reference TRBV7-2 and TRBJ2-3): GAGVSQSPSNKVTEKGKDVELRCDPISGHTALYWYRQSLGQGLEFLIYFQGNSAPDKSGLPSDRFSAERTGGSVSTLTIQRTQQEDSAVYLCASSFPRDSKYFGPGTRLTVL.

The table lists this clone with a few counts. The gene calls are TRBV7-9 and TRBJ2-3; 8 bases line up with TRBD2. V trimming: 4 bases; J trimming: 3 bases; junction bases outside the gene matches: 9. Per the germline V gene, CDR1 is SEHNR and CDR2 is FQNEAQ (reference sequence). CDR3 size: 16 residues. CDR3 in DNA: TGTGCCAGCAGCTCCTCCCAGCGGGGGAGGACAGATACGCAGTATTTT. This sequence encodes CASSSSQRGRTDTQYF.

The chain combines TRBV27 with TRBJ1-4, with D possibly being TRBD1 (5 bases). Trimming removed 3 bases from V and 4 bases from J, with 15 bases in between. This CDR3 has 16 residues. CDR1 and CDR2 from the germline V gene are MNHEY and SMNVEV (reference sequence). CDR3 in amino acids: CASSFWGKGSNEKLFF. CDR3 DNA sequence: TGTGCCAGCAGTTTTTGGGGCAAGGGGAGTAATGAAAAACTGTTTTTT.